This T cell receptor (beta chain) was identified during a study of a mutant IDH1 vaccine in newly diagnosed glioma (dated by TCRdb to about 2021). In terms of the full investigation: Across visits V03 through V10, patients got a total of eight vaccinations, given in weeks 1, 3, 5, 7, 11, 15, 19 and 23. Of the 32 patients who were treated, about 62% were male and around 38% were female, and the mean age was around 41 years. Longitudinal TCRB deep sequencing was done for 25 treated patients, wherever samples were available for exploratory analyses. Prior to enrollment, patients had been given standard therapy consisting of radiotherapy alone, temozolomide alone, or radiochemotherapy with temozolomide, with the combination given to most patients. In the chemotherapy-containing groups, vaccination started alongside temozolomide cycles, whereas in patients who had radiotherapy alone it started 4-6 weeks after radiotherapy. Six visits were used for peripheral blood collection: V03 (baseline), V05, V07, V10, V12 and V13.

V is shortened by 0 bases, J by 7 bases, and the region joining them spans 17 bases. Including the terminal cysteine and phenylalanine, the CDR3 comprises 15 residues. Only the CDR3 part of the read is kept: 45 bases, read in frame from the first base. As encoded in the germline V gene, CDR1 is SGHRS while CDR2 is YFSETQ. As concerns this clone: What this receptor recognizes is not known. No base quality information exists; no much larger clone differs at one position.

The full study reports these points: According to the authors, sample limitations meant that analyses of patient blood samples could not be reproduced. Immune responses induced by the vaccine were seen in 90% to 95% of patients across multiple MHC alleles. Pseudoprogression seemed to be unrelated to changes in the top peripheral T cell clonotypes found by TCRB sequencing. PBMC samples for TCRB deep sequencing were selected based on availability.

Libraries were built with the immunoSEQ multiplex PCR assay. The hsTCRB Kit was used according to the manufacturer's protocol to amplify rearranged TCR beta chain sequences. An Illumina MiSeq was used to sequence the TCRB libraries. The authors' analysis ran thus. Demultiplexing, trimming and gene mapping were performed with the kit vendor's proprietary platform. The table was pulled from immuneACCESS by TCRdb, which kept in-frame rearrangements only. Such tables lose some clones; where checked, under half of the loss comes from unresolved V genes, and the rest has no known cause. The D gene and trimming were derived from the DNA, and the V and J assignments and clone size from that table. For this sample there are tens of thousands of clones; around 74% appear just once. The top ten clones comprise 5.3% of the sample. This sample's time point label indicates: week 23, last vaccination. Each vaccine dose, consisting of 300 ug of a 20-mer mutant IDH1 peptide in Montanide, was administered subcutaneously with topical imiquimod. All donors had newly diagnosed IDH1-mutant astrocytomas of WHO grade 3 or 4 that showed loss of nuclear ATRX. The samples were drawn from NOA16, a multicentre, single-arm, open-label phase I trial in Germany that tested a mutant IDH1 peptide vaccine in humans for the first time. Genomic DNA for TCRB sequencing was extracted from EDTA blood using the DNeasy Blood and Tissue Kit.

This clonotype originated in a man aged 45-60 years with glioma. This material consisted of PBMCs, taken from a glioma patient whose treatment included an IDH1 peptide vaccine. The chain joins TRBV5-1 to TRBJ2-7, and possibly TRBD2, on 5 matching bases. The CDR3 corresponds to CASSLAGDTWEEQYF. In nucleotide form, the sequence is TGCGCCAGCAGCTTGGCCGGGGATACCTGGGAAGAGCAGTACTTC. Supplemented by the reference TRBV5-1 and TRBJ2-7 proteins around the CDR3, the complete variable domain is KAGVTQTPRYLIKTRGQQVTLSCSPISGHRSVSWYQQTPGQGLQFLFEYFSETQRNKGNFPGRFSGRQFSNSRSEMNVSTLELGDSALYLCASSLAGDTWEEQYFGPGTRLTVT.